In this sample, the clone carrying this T cell receptor (beta chain) turned up a few times. Its matching antigen is unknown. The source of the sample is a study of T-cell reconstitution after alpha-beta-depleted transplantation in children. General study results and limits: T-cell counts and diversity were attributed mostly to newly produced T cells one year after transplant. Several hundred expanded graft clones reportedly supplied alpha-beta T cells about two months after transplant. In some patients, recipient T cells and intrathymic progenitors surviving conditioning explained high day-60 diversity.

The germline V gene encodes CDR1 SGDLS and CDR2 YYNGEE. This CDR3 comprises 12 residues. V gave up 4 bases and J gave up 13 bases, with 17 bases separating them. Unique molecular identifiers were used in preparing the TCRbeta library. MiXCR, run by TCRdb on the PCR reads, gives a single entry per CDR3 protein. The data hold about a million distinct CDR3 sequences, with about 30% observed a single time. Sequencing used PBMCs, mostly from graft donor cells, obtained 360 days after TCRalphabeta/CD19-depleted stem cell transplant. The chain has TRBV9 and TRBJ1-2; D gene unclear. The sequence was obtained from a boy under two years old who had a stem cell transplant for SCID, so the T cells may come from the graft donor. Here the CDR3 DNA reads TGTGCCAGCAGCACCAGCTCTAGGCCGTGCACCTTC. Protein: CASSTSSRPCTF.